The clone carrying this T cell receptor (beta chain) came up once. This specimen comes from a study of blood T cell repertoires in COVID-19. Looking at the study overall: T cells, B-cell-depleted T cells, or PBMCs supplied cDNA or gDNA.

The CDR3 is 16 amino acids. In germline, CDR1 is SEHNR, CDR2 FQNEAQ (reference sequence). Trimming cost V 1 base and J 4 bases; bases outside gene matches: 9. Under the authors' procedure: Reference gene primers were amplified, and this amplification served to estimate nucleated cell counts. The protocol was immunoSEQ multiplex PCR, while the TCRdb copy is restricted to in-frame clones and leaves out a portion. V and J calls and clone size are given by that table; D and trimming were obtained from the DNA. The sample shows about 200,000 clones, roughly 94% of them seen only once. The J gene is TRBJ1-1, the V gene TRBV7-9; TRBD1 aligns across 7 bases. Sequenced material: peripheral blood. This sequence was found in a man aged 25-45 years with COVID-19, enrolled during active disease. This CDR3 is CASSLEVGGAGTEAFF. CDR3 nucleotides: TGTGCCAGCAGCTTAGAAGTAGGGGGCGCGGGCACTGAAGCTTTCTTT. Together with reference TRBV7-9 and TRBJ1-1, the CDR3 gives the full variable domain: DTGVSQNPRHKITKRGQNVTFRCDPISEHNRLYWYRQTLGQGPEFLTYFQNEAQLEKSRLLSDRFSAERPKGSFSTLEIQRTEQGDSAMYLCASSLEVGGAGTEAFFGQGTRLTVV.